The sequence of this T cell receptor beta chain was determined in a study of blood T cells in healthy people across ages. Turning to the study itself: Capturing about one barcoded beta molecule per two T cells was achieved by template switching.

Between the trimmed V and J ends, which lost 6 bases and 6 bases, there was a span of 6 bases. CDR1 and CDR2 from the germline V gene are DFQATT and SNEGSKA (reference sequence). The CDR3 sequence is 10 residues long. For the second PCR, which ran for 7 to 11 cycles, a sample-barcoded 5' primer and a J-beta primer mix were used. TCRdb independently ran MiXCR on the 5' RACE reads; one entry per CDR3 protein. Of roughly 680,000 distinct CDR3 sequences listed, over 40% are singletons. Sample: blood. The V and J genes are TRBV20-1 and TRBJ1-5, with D hard to call. The sequence was collected from a woman aged 80 or older in good health. The CDR3 is CSAGIQPQHF. The CDR3 DNA is TGCAGTGCCGGGATTCAGCCCCAGCATTTT.